This TCR beta chain was sequenced during a study of control samples from healthy donors and cancer patients. V lost 2 bases, J lost 3 bases, and 7 bases lay in between. The germline gives CDR1 MNHEY, CDR2 SVGAGI. The CDR3 consists of 14 residues. Using immunoSEQ multiplex PCR, the repertoire was profiled, and TCRdb retains in-frame clones only, with some absent. The sample lists 60,000 to 100,000 clones, roughly 90% occurring once. Source material: blood. This TCR was recovered from a man aged 45-65 years in good health. The rearrangement uses TRBV6-5 and TRBJ2-2; D remains unclear. The CDR3 is CASSYDPDTGELFF. The CDR3 DNA reads TGTGCCAGCAGTTACGATCCCGACACCGGGGAGCTGTTTTTT.